The source of this T cell receptor beta chain is a study of T cell responses to AZD1222 COVID-19 vaccine. TCRdb's table, derived via immunoSEQ multiplex PCR, lists solely in-frame clones and lacks some. The sample consists of 150,000 to 200,000 clones, 94% of them appearing once. With 1 base removed from V and 0 bases from J, the gap between germline ends came to 7 bases. Germline V CDR1 and CDR2: SNHLY, FYNNEI. The CDR3 runs to 15 residues. This sample comprised peripheral blood, obtained 28 days after the second AZD1222 dose. This sequence joins TRBV2 and TRBJ1-3, with unresolved D. The TCR sequence derives from an adult who received the AZD1222 COVID-19 vaccine. CDR3 residues: CASSEERVSGNTIYF. CDR3 bases: TGTGCCAGCAGTGAAGAGCGCGTCTCTGGAAACACCATATATTTT. The full variable domain, with the rest looked up from reference TRBV2 and TRBJ1-3, is EPEVTQTPSHQVTQMGQEVILRCVPISNHLYFYWYRQILGQKVEFLVSFYNNEISEKSEIFDDQFSVERPDGSNFTLKIRSTKLEDSAMYFCASSEERVSGNTIYFGEGSWLTVV.